The source of this T cell receptor (beta chain) is a study of blood T cell repertoires in COVID-19. Study at large: Sources were T cells, B-cell-depleted T cells, or PBMCs; the material itself was cDNA or gDNA.

In germline, CDR1 is MNHEY, CDR2 SVGAGI. Trimming took 1 base from V and 0 from J, leaving 9 bases between them. The CDR3 is 16 amino acids. This clone was detected ten times or more. Original processing notes: Amplification with reference gene primers provided the estimates of nucleated cell counts. Clones were sequenced by immunoSEQ multiplex PCR, and TCRdb holds only the in-frame ones, with some missing. That table supplies the V and J calls and clone size; D and trimming were determined from the DNA. The sample records 250,000 to 300,000 clones, over 70% being singletons. This chain links TRBV6-5 with TRBJ1-4; D is uncertain. The receptor was isolated from an elderly man with acute or convalescent COVID-19. Sequenced: peripheral blood. The CDR3 region is CASSYFFGATNEKLFF. The CDR3 region has the DNA TGTGCCAGCAGTTACTTTTTCGGTGCAACTAATGAAAAACTGTTTTTT.